Listed here are 5 T cell receptor beta chains from one sample, sequenced in a study of T cell responses to AZD1222 COVID-19 vaccine. Assay: immunoSEQ multiplex PCR; the TCRdb copy retains only in-frame clones and omits some. The sample carries about 85,000 clones, more than 90% recorded once. The starting material was peripheral blood, obtained on day 0 of AZD1222 vaccination. The receptor source for this set is an adult in good health.

The V gene is TRBV4-2, the J gene TRBJ2-2; no definite D call. Germline CDR1 LGHNA, CDR2 YNFKEQ. This CDR3 region has 12 residues. V lost 4 bases, J lost 4 bases, and 4 bases lay in between. The CDR3: CASSPSTGELFF. CDR3 nucleotide sequence: TGTGCCAGCAGCCCTTCCACCGGGGAGCTGTTTTTT.

The chain links TRBV7-8 to TRBJ1-2, with 8 bases that match TRBD1. This CDR3 spans 16 amino acids. CDR1 is SGHVS, CDR2 FQNEAQ, per germline. Trimming cost V 3 bases and J 2 bases; bases outside gene matches: 8. The CDR3 DNA reads TGTGCCAGCAGCTTTTCGCGGACAGGGATAAACTATGGCTACACCTTC. It codes for CASSFSRTGINYGYTF. Filled out from reference TRBV7-8 and TRBJ1-2, the complete variable domain reads GAGVSQSPRYKVAKRGQDVALRCDPISGHVSLFWYQQALGQGPEFLTYFQNEAQLDKSGLPSDRFFAERPEGSVSTLKIQRTQQEDSAVYLCASSFSRTGINYGYTFGSGTRLTVV.

The chain is built from TRBV6-1 and TRBJ2-3; D remains ambiguous. The CDR3 is made up of 13 amino acids. The ends were cut back, 0 bases at V and 4 bases at J, with 5 bases in the middle. CDR1 is MNHNS and CDR2 is SASEGT in the germline V gene. For the CDR3, the DNA is TGTGCCAGCAGTGAAGCCCCCCCAGATACGCAGTATTTT. Translation: CASSEAPPDTQYF.

The chain links TRBV6-5 to TRBJ2-2, with D uncertain. V was pared by 7 bases and J by 0 bases, with 12 bases between. The CDR3 consists of 15 residues. CDR1 and CDR2 from the germline V gene are MNHEY and SVGAGI. The CDR3 DNA reads TGTGCCAGCACCTACGACATAGCGAACACCGGGGAGCTGTTTTTT. It yields the protein CASTYDIANTGELFF.

The CDR3 reads CASSTGLGSYEQYF. Here the CDR3 DNA reads TGCGCCAGCAGCACGGGACTGGGATCCTACGAGCAGTACTTC. The chain employs TRBV5-1 and TRBJ2-7, with D possibly matching TRBD2 (6 bases). V lost 4 bases and J lost 1, with 12 bases in between. The V gene's germline CDR1 is SGHRS and CDR2 YFSETQ. The CDR3 has 14 residues.